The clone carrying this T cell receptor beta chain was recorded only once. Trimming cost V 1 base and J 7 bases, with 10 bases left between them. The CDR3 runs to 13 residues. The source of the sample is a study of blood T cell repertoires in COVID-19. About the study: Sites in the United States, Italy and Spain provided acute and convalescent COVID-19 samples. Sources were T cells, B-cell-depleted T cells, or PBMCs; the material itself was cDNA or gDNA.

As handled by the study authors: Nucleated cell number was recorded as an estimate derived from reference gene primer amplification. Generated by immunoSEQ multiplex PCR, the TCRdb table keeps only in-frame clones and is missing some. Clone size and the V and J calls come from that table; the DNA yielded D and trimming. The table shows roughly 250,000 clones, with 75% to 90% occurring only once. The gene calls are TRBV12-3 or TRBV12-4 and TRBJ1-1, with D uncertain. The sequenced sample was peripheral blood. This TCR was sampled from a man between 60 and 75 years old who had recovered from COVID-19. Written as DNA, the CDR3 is TGTGCCAGCAGTTTAGTCGGGGAACTTGAAGCTTTCTTT. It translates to CASSLVGELEAFF.